The next 27 T cell receptor beta chains were all read from a single sample in a study of T cells in Graves' hyperthyroidism and ophthalmopathy. Amplified regions were TCR beta CDR3 sequences from RNA transcripts. The HTBI primer set drove a first-round RT-PCR of the TCR CDR3. TCRdb analysed the multiplex PCR reads with MiXCR anew, one entry per CDR3 protein. The top ten clones hold about 5% of a sample with under 550,000 distinct CDR3 sequences, roughly an eighth of them seen once. The source material was blood. These receptors were taken from a woman between 18 and 29 years old with Graves' hyperthyroidism.

The genes are TRBV6-1 and TRBJ2-1; D is possibly TRBD1 (6 bases). Germline lookup yields CDR1 MNHNS and CDR2 SASEGT. The CDR3 has 13 amino acids. V lost 6 bases to trimming and J lost 3 bases, with 9 bases between them. In DNA, the CDR3 is TGTGCCAGCAGAAGACAGGACTACAATGAGCAGTTCTTC. This sequence encodes CASRRQDYNEQFF.

The rearrangement joins TRBV7-8 to TRBJ2-2; TRBD2 matches 7 bases. The CDR3 runs to 15 residues. Germline CDR1 SGHVS, CDR2 FQNEAQ. The junction had 7 bases not matched to a gene; V was cut back by 5 bases and J by 4 bases. The CDR3 sequence: CASSPQREPTGELFF. CDR3 bases: TGTGCCAGCAGCCCTCAGCGGGAACCCACCGGGGAGCTGTTTTTT.

The chain uses TRBV5-5 and TRBJ2-1; 10 nucleotides agree with TRBD2. This CDR3 is 16 amino acids long. V shed 2 bases and J 2 bases; nucleotides not matched to a gene: 4. Germline V gene sequence: CDR1 SGHKS, CDR2 YYEKEE (reference sequence). The CDR3 DNA reads as TGTGCCAGCAGCTTCCTAGCGGGAGAGGCCTACAATGAGCAGTTCTTC. Its protein is CASSFLAGEAYNEQFF.

This clonotype was found many times. V gene TRBV5-1 combines with J gene TRBJ2-7; no definite D call. CDR1 and CDR2 (germline): SGHRS, YFSETQ. This CDR3 comprises 14 residues. Between the trimmed V and J ends, which lost 0 bases and 1 base, there was a span of 8 bases. CDR3 sequence (DNA): TGCGCCAGCAGCTTGGCCCTCGGTTCCTACGAGCAGTACTTC. Residues: CASSLALGSYEQYF.

The table lists this clonotype with many counts. This chain joins TRBV27 and TRBJ2-2; unclear D gene. CDR3 length: 14 residues. Trimming removed 2 bases from V and 3 bases from J, with 7 bases in between. The germline CDR1 and CDR2 sequences are MNHEY and SMNVEV (reference sequence). CDR3 nucleotide sequence: TGTGCCAGCAGTTTAGCTTGGGACACCGGGGAGCTGTTTTTT. It codes for CASSLAWDTGELFF.

Notes on this clonotype: A single base separates this from a much larger clone, so it may be a read error. This chain joins TRBV12-3 or TRBV12-4 and TRBJ2-1; possibly TRBD1 for D (6 bases). The CDR3 is 13 amino acids. CDR3 residues: CASGFNREHEQFF. The CDR3 DNA is TGTGCCAGCGGTTTTAACAGGGAGCATGAGCAGTTCTTC.

The chain links TRBV12-3 or TRBV12-4 to TRBJ2-4, with 10 nucleotides matching TRBD1. The CDR3 totals 12 residues. V dropped 5 bases and J dropped 13; count of bases not matched to a gene: 5. The CDR3 region has the DNA TGTGCCAGCAGTCCAGGACAGGGGGGACAGTACTTC. It translates to CASSPGQGGQYF.

Only a few counts were recorded for this clonotype. The rearrangement uses TRBV5-6 and TRBJ2-1; TRBD2 matches 10 bases. V gave up 1 base and J gave up 8 bases; unmatched junction bases: 6. The germline V gene encodes CDR1 SGHDT and CDR2 YYEEEE. The CDR3 runs 15 residues. CDR3 in DNA: TGTGCCAGCAGCTTGCCTAGCGGGAGCCTCCATGAGCAGTTCTTC. It specifies CASSLPSGSLHEQFF.

The rearrangement uses TRBV10-2 and TRBJ1-2; D gene uncertain. Germline lookup yields CDR1 WSHSY and CDR2 SAAADI. This CDR3 is 13 amino acids long. Trimming stripped 6 bases from V and 6 bases from J, with 14 bases between. CDR3 nucleotides: TGCGCCAGCAGCCTAACCAGTACGGATGGCTACACCTTC. Translation gives CASSLTSTDGYTF.

This sequence joins TRBV27 and TRBJ1-2, with 7 bases that match TRBD1. J was trimmed by 8 bases and V by 5 bases; bases with no gene match: 11. The germline CDR1 and CDR2 sequences are MNHEY and SMNVEV (reference sequence). The CDR3 spans 14 residues. This CDR3 is CASSLTGSGKGYTF. CDR3 DNA: TGTGCCAGCAGTCTGACAGGGAGTGGGAAAGGCTACACCTTC.

This clonotype was seen ten or more times. The V gene is TRBV30, the J gene TRBJ1-2; the match to TRBD1 covers 7 bases. The CDR3 loop spans 14 amino acids. With V trimmed by 4 bases and J by 0 bases, 5 bases remained unmatched. Germline V gene sequence: CDR1 GTSNPN, CDR2 SVGIG (reference sequence). The CDR3 DNA reads TGTGCCTGGATTAGGACAGGTACTAACTATGGCTACACCTTC. Its protein product is CAWIRTGTNYGYTF.

This clonotype has a handful of counts. The V call is TRBV15, the J call TRBJ2-2; D is undetermined. The V gene's germline CDR1 is LNHNV and CDR2 YYDKDF (reference sequence). This CDR3 has 11 amino acids. V dropped 5 bases and J dropped 8 bases, with 6 bases sitting between them. The CDR3 protein is CATSGLGELFF. The CDR3 DNA is TGTGCCACCAGCGGCCTAGGGGAGCTGTTTTTT.

This clonotype was recorded at least ten times. This chain links TRBV30 with TRBJ2-3; 12 bases are a match to TRBD2. J was trimmed by 3 bases and V by 2 bases; bases with no gene match: 12. The CDR3 sequence is 18 residues long. The germline gives CDR1 GTSNPN, CDR2 SVGIG (reference sequence). The CDR3 bases are TGTGCCTGGAGTAGGGGGAGACTAGCGGGAGTAAAGACAGATACGCAGTATTTT. Translation gives CAWSRGRLAGVKTDTQYF.

With regard to this clonotype: A much larger clone differs from this one at a single base, so this may be a read error. This chain links TRBV7-2 with TRBJ2-7; 7 bases are shared with TRBD1. CDR3 size: 12 residues. The germline V gene has CDR1 SGHTA and CDR2 FQGNSA. The junction had 7 bases not matched to a gene; V was cut back by 7 bases and J by 7 bases. The CDR3 sequence: CASNQGGREQYF. The CDR3 DNA sequence: TGTGCCAGCAACCAAGGGGGCCGGGAGCAGTACTTC.

This clonotype has ten or more counts. The chain joins TRBV28 to TRBJ1-3; no clear D. The CDR3 runs to 14 residues. The V end lost 6 bases, the J end lost 1 base, and 10 bases lay between the germline ends. Germline V lookup: CDR1 MDHEN, CDR2 SYDVKM. This chain's CDR3 is CASRKTVSGNTIYF. CDR3 DNA sequence: TGTGCCAGCAGAAAGACCGTGTCTGGAAACACCATATATTTT.

The chain employs TRBV10-1 and TRBJ2-3; D not resolved. V lost 5 bases to trimming and J lost 0 bases, with 9 bases between them. Germline loops: CDR1 WNHNN, CDR2 SYGVQD (reference sequence). The CDR3 has 14 amino acids. The CDR3 loop is CASSPQPSTDTQYF. CDR3 nucleotides: TGCGCCAGCAGTCCCCAGCCTAGCACAGATACGCAGTATTTT.

In its sample, this clonotype was seen many times. The chain employs TRBV2 and TRBJ1-1, with no clear D. Germline assignment: CDR1 SNHLY and CDR2 FYNNEI. The CDR3 loop spans 13 amino acids. V lost 7 bases and J lost 0, with 9 bases in between. CDR3 sequence (DNA): TGTGCCAGCACCTTGGACCTGAACACTGAAGCTTTCTTT. It specifies CASTLDLNTEAFF.

The rearrangement joins TRBV24-1 to TRBJ2-3; possible D gene TRBD1, 6 bases. V dropped 10 bases and J dropped 5 bases, with 18 bases sitting between them. This CDR3 has 14 residues. The germline V gene encodes CDR1 KGHDR and CDR2 SFDVKD. The CDR3 nucleotides are TGTGCCACTAGACCAGGGGTGTCAGGAGATACGCAGTATTTT. Residues: CATRPGVSGDTQYF.

In its sample, this clonotype was seen a few times. A junction end diverges from the germline sequence, so it may reflect a read error. V gene TRBV2 combines with J gene TRBJ1-1; D gene uncertain. Germline V gene lookup returns CDR1 SNHLY and CDR2 FYNNEI. The CDR3 length is 12 residues. The CDR3 nucleotides are TGTGCCAGCAGTGAGGTGAACGCTGAAGCTTTCTTT. Protein: CASSEVNAEAFF.

The V call is TRBV5-1, the J call TRBJ2-6, with TRBD1 identical over 7 bases. There are 15 residues in the CDR3. CDR1 and CDR2 from the germline V gene are SGHRS and YFSETQ. The junction had 2 bases not matched to a gene; V was cut back by 4 bases and J by 1 base. The CDR3 protein is CASSPTGSGANVLTF. CDR3 sequence (DNA): TGCGCCAGCAGCCCGACAGGGTCTGGGGCCAACGTCCTGACTTTC.

This chain connects TRBV5-1 to TRBJ2-1; no clear D. CDR1 SGHRS and CDR2 YFSETQ come from the germline V gene. The V end lost 0 bases, the J end lost 6 bases, and 10 bases lay between the germline ends. This CDR3 has 14 amino acids. CDR3 sequence reads: CASSLEQFFNEQFF. The CDR3 nucleotides are TGCGCCAGCAGCTTGGAACAATTTTTCAATGAGCAGTTCTTC.

This chain uses TRBV5-1 with TRBJ2-7; 9 bases align to TRBD1. CDR1 SGHRS and CDR2 YFSETQ come from the germline V gene. This CDR3 comprises 16 residues. J gave up 1 base and V 3 bases, and 8 bases lay outside the gene matches. The CDR3 nucleotides read TGCGCCAGCAGCTCGGGACAGGGCCGAAATTCCTACGAGCAGTACTTC. Protein: CASSSGQGRNSYEQYF.

The chain combines TRBV27 with TRBJ1-4; TRBD1 is a possible D gene (6 bases). Germline V gene data show CDR1 as MNHEY and CDR2 as SMNVEV (reference sequence). Trimming removed 5 bases from V and 4 bases from J, with 11 bases in between. The CDR3 length is 14 residues. CDR3 DNA sequence: TGTGCCAGCAGTAGAGGGGGTTATAATGAAAAACTGTTTTTT. Its translation is CASSRGGYNEKLFF.

The V call is TRBV28, the J call TRBJ2-2; D unresolved. This CDR3 has 15 amino acids. The germline gives CDR1 MDHEN, CDR2 SYDVKM. Trimming left V 6 bases short and J 1 base short, with 12 bases between. The CDR3 loop is CASRETVRNTGELFF. The DNA for the CDR3 is TGTGCCAGCAGGGAAACAGTTAGGAACACCGGGGAGCTGTTTTTT.

The chain couples TRBV10-2 to TRBJ2-7; the match to TRBD2 covers 7 bases. V trimming: 8 bases; J trimming: 4 bases; junction bases outside the gene matches: 5. The CDR3 has 12 amino acids. From germline, CDR1 is WSHSY and CDR2 SAAADI. The CDR3 sequence is CASLSGIYEQYF. DNA for the CDR3: TGCGCCAGCTTGAGCGGGATTTACGAGCAGTACTTC.

The genes are TRBV5-1 and TRBJ2-1, with D perhaps matching TRBD1 or TRBD2 (5 bases each). V lost 4 bases and J 6 bases, leaving 14 bases between the germline ends. Germline lookup yields CDR1 SGHRS and CDR2 YFSETQ. The CDR3 totals 14 residues. Here the CDR3 reads CASSERGRFNEQFF. CDR3 DNA: TGCGCCAGCAGCGAGAGGGGCAGATTCAATGAGCAGTTCTTC.

The CDR3 is CASSQGVRAYNEQFF. In nucleotides, the CDR3 is TGCGCCAGCAGCCAAGGTGTTAGGGCCTACAATGAGCAGTTCTTC. The V and J genes are TRBV4-1 and TRBJ2-1; no reliable D call. CDR3 size: 15 residues. Germline V gene sequence: CDR1 MGHRA, CDR2 YSYEKL. V shed 1 base and J shed 2 bases, with 9 bases lying between them.